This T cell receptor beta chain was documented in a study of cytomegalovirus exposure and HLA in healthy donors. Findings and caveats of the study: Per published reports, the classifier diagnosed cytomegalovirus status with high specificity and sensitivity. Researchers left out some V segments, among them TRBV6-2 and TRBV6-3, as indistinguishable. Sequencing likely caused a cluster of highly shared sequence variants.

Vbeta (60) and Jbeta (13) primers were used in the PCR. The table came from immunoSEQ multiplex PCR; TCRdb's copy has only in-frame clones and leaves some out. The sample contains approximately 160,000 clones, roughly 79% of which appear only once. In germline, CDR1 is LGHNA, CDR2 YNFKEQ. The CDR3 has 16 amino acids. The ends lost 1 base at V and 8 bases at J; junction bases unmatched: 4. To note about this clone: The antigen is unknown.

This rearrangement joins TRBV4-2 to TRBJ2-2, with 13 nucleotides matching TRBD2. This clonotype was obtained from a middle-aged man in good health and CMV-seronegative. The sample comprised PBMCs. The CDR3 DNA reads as TGTGCCAGCAGCCAAGCCGGGACTAGCGGGAAAGGGGAGCTGTTTTTT. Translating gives CASSQAGTSGKGELFF.